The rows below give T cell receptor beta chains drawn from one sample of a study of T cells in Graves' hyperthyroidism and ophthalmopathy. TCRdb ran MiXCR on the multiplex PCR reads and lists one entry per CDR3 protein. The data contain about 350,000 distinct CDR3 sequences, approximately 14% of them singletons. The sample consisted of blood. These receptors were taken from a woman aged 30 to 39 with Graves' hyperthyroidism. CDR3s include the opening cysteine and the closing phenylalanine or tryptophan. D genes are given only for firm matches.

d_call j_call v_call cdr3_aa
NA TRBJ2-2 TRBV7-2 CASSLALISGELFF
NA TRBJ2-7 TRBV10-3 CAISERTGEGGEQYF
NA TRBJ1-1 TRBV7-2 CASNIDPSYAEAFF
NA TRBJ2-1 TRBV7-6 CASSLPHNEQFF
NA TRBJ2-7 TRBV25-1 CASTGGTAYEQYF
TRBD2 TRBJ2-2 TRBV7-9 CASSFRTSANANTGELFF
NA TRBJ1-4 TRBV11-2 CASKDDGEEKLFF
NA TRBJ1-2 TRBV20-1 CSASPRDRKYGYTF
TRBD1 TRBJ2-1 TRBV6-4 CASSESAGGGGEQFF
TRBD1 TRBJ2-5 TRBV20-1 CSVRQGGETQYF
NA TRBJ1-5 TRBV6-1 CASGGGEIHQPQHF
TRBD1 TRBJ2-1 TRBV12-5 CASGLGQGAGEQFF
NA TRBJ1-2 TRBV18 CASSPDLQGRGYTF
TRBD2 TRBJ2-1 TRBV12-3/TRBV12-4 CASRDPSGSHQGEQFF
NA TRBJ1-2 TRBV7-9 CASSGSRGRGYGYTF
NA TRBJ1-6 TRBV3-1 CASSQDPSGANSPLHF
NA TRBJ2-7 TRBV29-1 CSVRTVYEQYF
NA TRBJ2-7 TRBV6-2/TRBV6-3 CASSYSETAVGYEQYF
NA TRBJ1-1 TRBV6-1 CASSHRGGGVTEAFF
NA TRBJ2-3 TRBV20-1 CSACHLPDSTTDTQYF
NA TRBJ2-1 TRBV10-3 CAISELAEISVEQFF
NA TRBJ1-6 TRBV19 CASQPKPGGSPLHF
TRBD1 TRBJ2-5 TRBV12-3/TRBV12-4 CASSSTGVWETQYF
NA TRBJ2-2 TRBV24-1 CATSETRDTGELFF
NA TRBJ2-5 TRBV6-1 CATSPVGETQYF
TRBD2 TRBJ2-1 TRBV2 CASSESGTSGIHEQFF
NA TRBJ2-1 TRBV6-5 CASSYSRDYNEQFF
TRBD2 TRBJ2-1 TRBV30 CAWSVEAGGFIEQFF
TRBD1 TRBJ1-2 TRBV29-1 CSVSDRGGYGYTF
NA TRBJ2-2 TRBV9 CASSDNNGRSNTGELFF
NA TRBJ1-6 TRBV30 CAWSPLGQGYSPLHF
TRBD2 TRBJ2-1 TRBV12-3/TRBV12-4 CASSGIAGVDEQFF
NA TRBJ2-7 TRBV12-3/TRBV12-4 CASSDGTASYEQYF